The 12 T cell receptor beta chains presented below share a single source sample, sequenced in a study of cytomegalovirus exposure and HLA in healthy donors. With 60 Vbeta and 13 Jbeta primers, the PCR was carried out. Here immunoSEQ multiplex PCR was the method, and the copy in TCRdb shows in-frame clones only, minus some. The data contain around 220,000 clones, 60% to 85% of them singletons. Sample: PBMCs. These receptor sequences come from a man aged 40-49 years in good health and CMV-seronegative.

A few counts support this clone. J is TRBJ2-5 and V is TRBV9; D is undetermined. Trimming pared 0 bases from V and 5 bases from J, leaving 14 bases between. CDR3 length: 15 amino acids. Germline CDR1 and CDR2: SGDLS and YYNGEE. In nucleotides, the CDR3 is TGTGCCAGCAGCGTAGATCCGAGCCCCGCCGAGACCCAGTACTTC. This gives the protein CASSVDPSPAETQYF. Looking up the rest from reference TRBV9 and TRBJ2-5 gives the full variable domain: DSGVTQTPKHLITATGQRVTLRCSPRSGDLSVYWYQQSLDQGLQFLIQYYNGEERAKGNILERFSAQQFPDLHSELNLSSLELGDSALYFCASSVDPSPAETQYFGPGTRLLVL.

The genes are TRBV5-6 and TRBJ2-7, with D perhaps matching TRBD1 (5 bases). This CDR3 contains 14 residues. V was cut by 2 bases and J by 5 bases, with 14 bases left in between. The germline V gene encodes CDR1 SGHDT and CDR2 YYEEEE. For the CDR3, the DNA is TGTGCCAGCAGCTTAGGACAACGGGTGGACGAGCAGTACTTC. Translation: CASSLGQRVDEQYF.

V is TRBV5-1 and J is TRBJ1-4; D not certain. The CDR3 is 15 residues long. Trimming cost V 4 bases and J 5 bases, with 15 bases left between them. From germline, CDR1 is SGHRS and CDR2 YFSETQ. The CDR3 region is CASSPNSYPNEKLFF. The CDR3 bases are TGCGCCAGCAGCCCCAACAGTTACCCAAATGAAAAACTGTTTTTT. Full variable domain (rest looked up from reference TRBV5-1 and TRBJ1-4): KAGVTQTPRYLIKTRGQQVTLSCSPISGHRSVSWYQQTPGQGLQFLFEYFSETQRNKGNFPGRFSGRQFSNSRSEMNVSTLELGDSALYLCASSPNSYPNEKLFFGSGTQLSVL.

The rearrangement uses TRBV18 and TRBJ2-3; D gene uncertain. Germline CDR1 reads KGHSH; CDR2 reads LQKENI. Trimming shortened V by 3 bases and J by 4 bases, and 11 bases separated the two germline ends. The CDR3 extends over 14 amino acids. The CDR3 protein is CASSPISSADTQYF. CDR3 DNA: TGTGCCAGCTCACCGATCTCGTCAGCAGATACGCAGTATTTT.

The chain recombines TRBV9 with TRBJ2-3; 9 bases align to TRBD2. V was clipped by 0 bases and J by 1 base; unmatched bases: 9. Germline V gene lookup returns CDR1 SGDLS and CDR2 YYNGEE. This CDR3 is 18 amino acids long. For the CDR3, the DNA is TGTGCCAGCAGCGTAGGTAGCGGGAGATCTCCGGGCACAGATACGCAGTATTTT. Amino acids: CASSVGSGRSPGTDTQYF.

The chain carries TRBV4-1 and TRBJ2-2; 10 bases match TRBD2. J was trimmed by 5 bases and V by 3 bases; bases with no gene match: 9. This CDR3 spans 17 amino acids. Germline assignment: CDR1 MGHRA and CDR2 YSYEKL. CDR3 sequence: CASSHIVTSGLTGELFF. In nucleotides, the CDR3 is TGCGCCAGCAGCCATATCGTGACTAGCGGGTTGACCGGGGAGCTGTTTTTT.

The rearrangement uses TRBV15 and TRBJ1-1, with D unclear. CDR3 size: 14 residues. The V gene lost 4 bases and the J gene lost 5 bases, with 14 bases spanning the gap. The germline V gene encodes CDR1 LNHNV and CDR2 YYDKDF (reference sequence). CDR3 amino acids: CATSKERGWTEAFF. Written as DNA, the CDR3 is TGTGCCACCAGCAAAGAGCGGGGTTGGACTGAAGCTTTCTTT.

The V gene is TRBV4-3, the J gene TRBJ2-3; 9 bases agree with TRBD1. The CDR3 has 16 amino acids. J was trimmed by 0 bases and V by 4 bases; bases with no gene match: 5. Germline CDR1 is LGHNA and CDR2 is YSLEER. The CDR3 DNA follows: TGCGCCAGCAGCCTACGGGACAGGGCTAGCACAGATACGCAGTATTTT. Encoded protein: CASSLRDRASTDTQYF.

V gene TRBV10-3 combines with J gene TRBJ2-2; maybe TRBD2 (6 bases). Trimming cost V 11 bases and J 0 bases, with 19 bases left between them. The CDR3 sequence is 16 residues long. Germline V gene sequence: CDR1 ENHRY, CDR2 SYGVKD. The CDR3 reads CAFLRRRGPNTGELFF. Written as DNA, the CDR3 is TGTGCCTTTCTACGCCGGCGGGGACCGAACACCGGGGAGCTGTTTTTT.

This clone was detected only once. V gene TRBV28 combines with J gene TRBJ2-5, with D possibly being TRBD2 (6 bases). The germline V and J ends were trimmed by 4 bases and 5 bases, with 11 bases remaining between them. This CDR3 spans 13 amino acids. Germline CDR1 MDHEN, CDR2 SYDVKM. The CDR3 sequence: CASSWGDVETQYF. CDR3 nucleotide sequence: TGTGCCAGCAGTTGGGGGGATGTGGAGACCCAGTACTTC.

A remark on this clone: A junction boundary mismatches the germline segment, possibly from a read error. The rearrangement uses TRBV10-3 and TRBJ1-6; D is unclear. This CDR3 spans 13 amino acids. Looked up from germline, CDR1 is ENHRY and CDR2 is SYGVKD. This CDR3 is CAISESENSPPHF. CDR3 nucleotides: TGTGCCATCAGTGAGTCGGAGAATTCACCCCCCCACTTT.

The V call is TRBV18, the J call TRBJ1-1; D is possibly TRBD1 (6 bases). The V gene lost 3 bases and the J gene lost 0 bases, with 8 bases spanning the gap. The CDR3 runs 14 residues. The germline V gene has CDR1 KGHSH and CDR2 LQKENI. The CDR3 sequence is CASSPAGVNTEAFF. CDR3 bases: TGTGCCAGCTCACCTGCAGGGGTGAACACTGAAGCTTTCTTT. Full variable domain (outside the CDR3, taken from reference TRBV18 and TRBJ1-1): NAGVMQNPRHLVRRRGQEARLRCSPMKGHSHVYWYRQLPEEGLKFMVYLQKENIIDESGMPKERFSAEFPKEGPSILRIQQVVRGDSAAYFCASSPAGVNTEAFFGQGTRLTVV.